This TCR beta chain was found in a study of T cells in Graves' hyperthyroidism and ophthalmopathy. On the basis of clinical symptoms, serum thyroxine and TRAb, thyroid ultrasound and orbital computed tomography, diagnoses were made. The CDR3 extends over 16 amino acids. Germline CDR1 and CDR2: SEHNR and FQNEAQ (reference sequence). V shed 0 bases and J 3 bases; nucleotides not matched to a gene: 8. RNA transcripts served as the template for amplifying TCR beta CDR3 regions. Researchers ran a first-round RT-PCR on the TCR CDR3 using the HTBI primer set. MiXCR, run by TCRdb on the multiplex PCR reads, gives a single entry per CDR3 protein. The table has about 640,000 distinct CDR3 sequences, 45% seen once.

This chain links TRBV7-9 with TRBJ2-7; 7 bases fit TRBD1. The receptor was derived from an adult man with Graves' disease, either hyperthyroidism or ophthalmopathy (not recorded which). Sample: peripheral blood or thyroid tissue (not recorded which). CDR3 nucleotides: TGTGCCAGCAGCTTAGCCCAGGGGGACAAAGGCTACGAGCAGTACTTC. Its translation: CASSLAQGDKGYEQYF.